This is a list of T cell receptor beta chains from one sample in a study of T cell responses to AZD1222 COVID-19 vaccine. Here immunoSEQ multiplex PCR was the method, and the copy in TCRdb shows in-frame clones only, minus some. The sample consists of about 83,000 clones, roughly 83% of them appearing once. The sample was peripheral blood, taken on day 0 of AZD1222 vaccination. These receptors all stem from an adult in good health. CDR3s include the opening cysteine and the closing phenylalanine or tryptophan. The D gene is left open where the match is weak. Clone size is given for some rows only: seen once, a few or many times, or a class if the clone is expanded.

clone_size j_call d_call v_call cdr3_aa cdr3_nt
- TRBJ2-1 TRBD1 TRBV6-6 CASTHQTGGTNEQFF TGTGCCAGCACTCATCAGACAGGGGGCACGAATGAGCAGTTCTTC
few TRBJ2-7 TRBD1 TRBV5-6 CASSMTGTSYEQYF TGTGCCAGCAGCATGACAGGGACCTCCTACGAGCAGTACTTC
- TRBJ1-4 - TRBV7-9 CASSRAGVATNEKLFF TGTGCCAGCAGCCGAGCAGGAGTTGCAACTAATGAAAAACTGTTTTTT
- TRBJ1-1 - TRBV20-1 CSASTEAFF TGCAGTGCTAGCACTGAAGCTTTCTTT
- TRBJ1-4 - TRBV5-1 CASSSQGEKLFF TGCGCCAGCAGCTCTCAGGGAGAAAAACTGTTTTTT
- TRBJ2-3 TRBD2 TRBV19 CASSIGGDTDTQYF TGTGCCAGTAGTATCGGGGGGGACACAGATACGCAGTATTTT
- TRBJ2-2 - TRBV4-3 CASSQNPTANTGELFF TGCGCCAGCAGCCAAAATCCAACCGCGAACACCGGGGAGCTGTTTTTT
- TRBJ2-7 TRBD2 TRBV10-3 CAISETLAGGVYEQYF TGTGCCATCAGTGAGACGCTAGCGGGAGGGGTTTACGAGCAGTACTTC
- TRBJ1-3 TRBD1 TRBV6-5 CASSYQGVPRNTIYF TGTGCCAGCAGTTACCAGGGGGTCCCCCGAAACACCATATATTTT
- TRBJ1-3 TRBD1 TRBV27 CASSSTGAGNTIYF TGTGCCAGCAGCTCGACAGGGGCTGGAAACACCATATATTTT
- TRBJ1-2 - TRBV9 CASSRGQGDYGYTF TGTGCCAGCAGCCGGGGGCAGGGCGACTATGGCTACACCTTC
- TRBJ1-2 - TRBV20-1 CSADDVYGYTF TGCAGTGCTGACGACGTCTATGGCTACACCTTC
few TRBJ1-5 TRBD1 TRBV2 CASTDRGNSNQPQHF TGTGCCAGCACCGACAGGGGAAATAGCAATCAGCCCCAGCATTTT
- TRBJ2-7 TRBD2 TRBV19 CARGYGGERDLSEQYF TGTGCCAGAGGCTATGGGGGGGAGCGCGATCTTTCTGAGCAGTACTTC
- TRBJ2-7 - TRBV6-5 CASSPRGPHEQYF TGTGCCAGCAGTCCCAGGGGCCCCCACGAGCAGTACTTC
- TRBJ1-1 - TRBV12-3/TRBV12-4 CASSPRGGTEAFF TGTGCCAGCAGTCCTAGGGGAGGGACTGAAGCTTTCTTT
- TRBJ2-2 TRBD2 TRBV6-4 CASSPLAGTTNTGELFF TGTGCCAGCAGTCCACTAGCGGGGACCACGAACACCGGGGAGCTGTTTTTT
few TRBJ1-2 - TRBV7-9 CASSLHGLDYGYTF TGTGCCAGCAGCTTACATGGGTTGGACTATGGCTACACCTTC
- TRBJ1-2 TRBD1 TRBV5-4 CASSSRALRQGDNSDYGYTF TGTGCCAGCAGCTCCCGCGCCCTCCGACAGGGGGATAATAGCGACTATGGCTACACCTTC
once TRBJ1-1 - TRBV5-1 CASSFSGEGTEAFF TGCGCCAGCAGCTTCTCAGGAGAGGGGACTGAAGCTTTCTTT
- TRBJ1-3 - TRBV2 CASSVGPPAGGNTIYF TGTGCCAGCAGTGTGGGACCTCCCGCTGGAGGAAACACCATATATTTT
- TRBJ2-2 TRBD1 TRBV6-6 CASTPTGGTGELFF TGTGCCAGCACTCCGACAGGGGGCACCGGGGAGCTGTTTTTT
once TRBJ2-3 TRBD2 TRBV10-2 CAIRLAGFTDTQYF TGCGCCATCCGACTAGCGGGCTTCACAGATACGCAGTATTTT
few TRBJ2-7 TRBD2 TRBV11-2 CASSSRTSGSEQYF TGTGCCAGCAGCTCGCGGACTAGCGGGAGCGAGCAGTACTTC
once TRBJ2-3 TRBD2 TRBV18 CASSPPGLAAGTDTQYF TGTGCCAGCTCACCCCCGGGACTAGCGGCCGGCACAGATACGCAGTATTTT
- TRBJ2-2 - TRBV5-1 CASGVDTNTGELFF TGCGCCAGCGGAGTGGACACGAACACCGGGGAGCTGTTTTTT
- TRBJ2-1 - TRBV3-1/TRBV3-2 CASSQDRGFSYYNEQFF TGTGCCAGCAGCCAAGATCGGGGATTCTCGTATTACAATGAGCAGTTCTTC
once TRBJ1-1 TRBD1 TRBV7-2 CASSLYLGQGLAFF TGTGCCAGCAGCTTATATCTGGGACAGGGTTTGGCTTTCTTT
few TRBJ1-2 TRBD1 TRBV11-2 CASSFGQGGSYGYTF TGTGCCAGCAGCTTCGGACAGGGAGGGAGCTATGGCTACACCTTC
- TRBJ1-2 - TRBV3-1/TRBV3-2 CASSPTGIGYTF TGTGCCAGCAGCCCCACAGGGATAGGCTACACCTTC
- TRBJ2-2 TRBD2 TRBV30 CAWSVLLAGGPNTGELFF TGTGCCTGGAGTGTGTTACTAGCGGGGGGGCCGAACACCGGGGAGCTGTTTTTT
- TRBJ1-5 - TRBV4-3 CASSQALPQGSGGNQPQHF TGCGCCAGCAGCCAAGCCCTTCCGCAGGGAAGTGGTGGCAATCAGCCCCAGCATTTT
- TRBJ2-3 TRBD2 TRBV9 CASSYSGVSTDTQYF TGTGCCAGCAGCTATAGCGGGGTCAGCACAGATACGCAGTATTTT
- TRBJ1-2 - TRBV28 CASSLGGSGYTF TGTGCCAGCAGTTTAGGAGGGAGTGGCTACACCTTC
- TRBJ2-2 TRBD1 TRBV5-1 CASIATGTGDTGELFF TGCGCCAGCATAGCTACCGGGACAGGGGACACCGGGGAGCTGTTTTTT
few TRBJ1-2 - TRBV15 CATSRAGAYGYTF TGTGCCACCAGCAGGGCCGGGGCCTATGGCTACACCTTC
- TRBJ2-5 - TRBV4-1 CASSQPGLTKETQYF TGCGCCAGCAGCCAGCCGGGACTGACAAAAGAGACCCAGTACTTC
- TRBJ1-3 - TRBV5-6 CASSPRRISGNTIYF TGTGCCAGCAGCCCACGACGCATCTCTGGAAACACCATATATTTT
- TRBJ1-2 - TRBV27 CASGTNYGYTF TGTGCCAGCGGGACCAACTATGGCTACACCTTC
- TRBJ1-1 - TRBV20-1 CSGGEGWEAFF TGCAGTGGCGGGGAGGGATGGGAAGCTTTCTTT
- TRBJ2-5 TRBD2 TRBV24-1 CATSVGAGGTQYF TGTGCCACCAGTGTGGGAGCGGGAGGGACCCAGTACTTC
medium-sized TRBJ1-6 TRBD1 TRBV19 CASTGLDRGDNSPLHF TGTGCCAGTACCGGGCTGGACAGGGGCGATAATTCACCCCTCCACTTT
- TRBJ1-6 TRBD1 TRBV19 CASSVTGNSPLHF TGTGCCAGTAGTGTGACAGGGAATTCACCCCTCCACTTT
- TRBJ1-4 - TRBV15 CATSRGAVPEKLFF TGTGCCACCAGCAGGGGGGCAGTTCCTGAAAAACTGTTTTTT
- TRBJ1-5 - TRBV4-1 CASSHWELGQPQHF TGCGCCAGCAGCCATTGGGAGTTGGGTCAGCCCCAGCATTTT